This T cell receptor beta chain was documented in a study of post-analysis software for immune sequencing data. Findings and caveats of the study: In patients, TRBV5-6, TRBV5-1 and TRBV20-1 belonged to roughly 5 TRBV segments found more frequently than in controls.

The CDR3 runs to 15 residues. Deletions cut 3 bases from V and 6 bases from J, with 17 bases between. CDR1 and CDR2 from the germline V gene are MGHRA and YSYEKL. Libraries were made from TCR beta cDNA, and they carried unique molecular identifiers. TCRdb re-called the PCR reads through MiXCR, storing one row per CDR3 protein. The profile shows about 540,000 distinct CDR3 sequences, around a third of them singletons. This clonotype was recorded a few times. Its antigen is currently unknown. The TCR originated in a girl aged 2 to 17 with multiple sclerosis. This chain connects TRBV4-1 to TRBJ1-2; tentative D call: TRBD1 (5 bases). Material for sequencing was blood. In nucleotides, the CDR3 is TGCGCCAGCAGCCAGCCCTTGGGAGGGACCAATGGCTACACCTTC. This encodes CASSQPLGGTNGYTF.